This T cell receptor (beta chain) is from a study of regulatory T cells in long-lasting Graves disease. For the study at large: Treatment with antithyroid drugs for over 5 years, together with positive TSH receptor antibodies, meant persistent Graves' disease. Whole-study results and caveats: TCR diversity was lower in persistent than newly diagnosed Graves' disease. Sharing of public clonotypes was greater in persistent patients (around 3,000) than in new patients (roughly 970).

The CDR3 loop spans 13 amino acids. CDR1 MNHNS and CDR2 SASEGT come from the germline V gene. V gave up 5 bases and J gave up 10 bases; unmatched junction bases: 10. HTBI primers from iRepertoire and Arm-PCR of CDR3 regions yielded the TCR beta libraries. How the authors handled the data: The samples yielded 55 to 75 TRBV and roughly 15 TRBJ segments. TCRdb re-derived calls from the multiplex PCR reads in MiXCR, one entry per CDR3 protein. TCRdb, not the original authors, processed these V and J calls. The table records around 450,000 distinct CDR3 sequences, roughly a fifth of them present only once. Time point indicated: persistent/refractory GD, antithyroid drugs over 5 years with positive TRAb. PBMCs provided the RNA from which the TCR library was made. This clonotype was seen ten or more times. What it recognizes is unknown.

The origin of this receptor is a female donor with Graves disease. The V gene is TRBV6-1, the J gene TRBJ1-1; 7 bases match TRBD1. The input for sequencing was peripheral blood mononuclear cells (PBMCs), taken when the disease was refractory, from a patient treated with antithyroid drugs. Here the CDR3 DNA reads TGTGCCAGCAGTACAGACAGGGAAGTTGGAGCTTTCTTT. This sequence encodes CASSTDREVGAFF.